This T cell receptor beta chain was sequenced during a study of PD-1 blockade in classical Hodgkin lymphoma. Assay used: immunoSEQ multiplex PCR; TCRdb lists only in-frame clones, some missing. The sample consists of fewer than 7,500 clones, approximately 60% of them appearing once. The CDR3 is 15 residues long. Germline V gene data show CDR1 as MNHEY and CDR2 as SMNVEV (reference sequence). Trimming removed 5 bases at V and 2 bases at J, with 14 bases between. Time point denoted: cycle 4 day 1 (C4D1), after less than seven weeks of nivolumab. The patients all showed relapse after autologous stem cell transplantation, while their brentuximab vedotin exposure varied. PBMCs, once thawed, yielded CD8+ T cells isolated by magnetic negative selection.

The chain couples TRBV27 to TRBJ2-3; D is perhaps TRBD2 (5 bases). This receptor was taken from a human donor with classical Hodgkin lymphoma. Sequences were derived from CD8+ T cells from blood, sampled before the fourth cycle of nivolumab. CDR3 nucleotide sequence: TGTGCCAGCAGTCCAAGCAGACTACACACAGATACGCAGTATTTT. It yields the protein CASSPSRLHTDTQYF.